The rows below give T cell receptor beta chains drawn from one sample of a study of tumor-infiltrating lymphocytes in oesophageal squamous cell carcinoma. TCRdb fed the PCR reads into MiXCR, producing one record per CDR3 protein. The sample shows about 10,000 distinct CDR3 sequences, about 64% of them seen only once. Input material: esophageal tumor tissue. These receptors were collected from a female donor with esophageal squamous cell carcinoma. CDR3s include the opening cysteine and the closing phenylalanine or tryptophan. D genes are given only for firm matches. Part of the rows lack a size; the others show once, few, many or a class for expanded clones.

TRBJ2-1 | TRBD2 | NA | TRBV6-1 | CASSGSGLAVNEQFF | TGTGCCAGCAGTGGGTCGGGACTAGCGGTGAATGAGCAGTTCTTC
TRBJ2-7 | NA | NA | TRBV7-2 | CASSYGIYYEQYF | TGTGCCAGCAGCTACGGCATCTACTACGAGCAGTACTTC
TRBJ2-5 | NA | many | TRBV7-2 | CASSLSREQYF | TGTGCCAGCAGCTTAAGCAGGGAGCAGTACTTC
TRBJ2-7 | NA | few | TRBV6-6 | CASSYSKIPFEQYF | TGTGCCAGCAGTTACTCGAAAATCCCTTTTGAGCAGTACTTC
TRBJ2-1 | TRBD2 | NA | TRBV7-3 | CASSSPGLGRTEQFF | TGTGCCAGCAGCTCCCCTGGACTAGGTCGGACTGAGCAGTTCTTC
TRBJ1-2 | NA | NA | TRBV18 | CASSHTANNYGYTF | TGTGCCAGCTCACACACTGCTAATAACTATGGCTACACCTTC
TRBJ2-1 | TRBD2 | NA | TRBV10-3 | CAISGTSGGAMDEQFF | TGTGCCATCAGTGGGACTAGCGGGGGGGCCATGGATGAGCAGTTCTTC
TRBJ2-3 | NA | NA | TRBV7-6 | CASSFGRATDTQYF | TGTGCCAGCAGCTTCGGCAGGGCTACAGATACGCAGTATTTT
TRBJ2-6 | NA | NA | TRBV28 | CAGSRGDRANVLTF | TGTGCCGGGAGTAGGGGTGATAGGGCCAACGTCCTGACTTTC
TRBJ1-1 | NA | NA | TRBV7-2 | CASTLRIMNTEAFF | TGTGCCAGCACCCTACGTATAATGAACACTGAAGCTTTCTTT
TRBJ2-2 | TRBD1 | few | TRBV7-6 | CASSLVGQGTGELFF | TGTGCCAGCAGCTTAGTGGGACAGGGGACCGGGGAGCTGTTTTTT
TRBJ2-1 | TRBD1 | NA | TRBV6-6 | CASSGQGPLEQFF | TGTGCCAGCAGTGGACAGGGACCCCTTGAGCAGTTCTTC
TRBJ2-7 | TRBD2 | NA | TRBV7-2 | CASSPFRREVEQYF | TGTGCCAGCAGCCCCTTTAGGCGGGAGGTGGAGCAGTACTTC
TRBJ2-3 | NA | NA | TRBV27 | CASSLAGQENTQYF | TGTGCCAGCAGTTTGGCGGGGCAGGAGAATACGCAGTATTTT
TRBJ2-5 | NA | once | TRBV12-3/TRBV12-4 | CASRWNQETQYF | TGTGCCAGCAGGTGGAACCAAGAGACCCAGTACTTC
TRBJ2-7 | NA | once | TRBV7-2 | CASSSYLGEQYF | TGTGCCAGCAGCTCTTACTTAGGCGAGCAGTACTTC
TRBJ2-7 | NA | NA | TRBV7-2 | CASSPLPYEQYF | TGTGCCAGCAGCCCCCTCCCCTACGAGCAGTACTTC
TRBJ2-2 | NA | once | TRBV7-2 | CASSLGITGELFF | TGTGCCAGCAGCTTAGGTATCACCGGGGAGCTGTTTTTT
TRBJ2-7 | NA | NA | TRBV7-2 | CASSAVRGYEQYF | TGTGCCAGCAGCGCGGTCAGGGGCTACGAGCAGTACTTC
TRBJ1-2 | NA | many | TRBV7-2 | CASSLNPSVYGYTF | TGTGCCAGCAGCTTAAACCCATCAGTCTATGGCTACACCTTC
TRBJ1-1 | NA | NA | TRBV6-6 | CASSYWDSSTEAFF | TGTGCCAGCAGTTACTGGGACTCCAGCACTGAAGCTTTCTTT
TRBJ2-1 | TRBD2 | NA | TRBV7-9 | CASSLGWLAGGHRHEQFF | TGTGCCAGCAGCTTAGGGTGGCTAGCGGGAGGGCACAGGCATGAGCAGTTCTTC
TRBJ2-2 | NA | medium-sized | TRBV6-1 | CASRTGTGELFF | TGTGCCAGCAGAACAGGGACCGGGGAGCTGTTTTTT
TRBJ2-3 | TRBD2 | NA | TRBV7-2 | CASSRTGGGSTDTQYF | TGTGCCAGCAGCAGGACGGGAGGCGGAAGCACAGATACGCAGTATTTT
TRBJ2-5 | TRBD1 | NA | TRBV6-5 | CASRDLGQHNEQYF | TGTGCCAGCAGAGACCTGGGACAGCACAATGAGCAGTACTTC
TRBJ2-1 | TRBD1 | NA | TRBV10-2 | CASRGTGGVGSYNEQFF | TGCGCCAGCAGAGGGACAGGTGGGGTTGGGTCCTACAATGAGCAGTTCTTC
TRBJ2-1 | NA | NA | TRBV7-6 | CASSLVRTTYNEQFF | TGTGCTAGCAGCTTAGTAAGGACAACATACAATGAGCAGTTCTTC
TRBJ2-1 | TRBD1 | NA | TRBV7-2 | CASSSIGTVQGAEQFF | TGTGCCAGCAGCTCGATAGGGACAGTACAGGGAGCTGAGCAGTTCTTC
TRBJ2-3 | TRBD2 | NA | TRBV6-1 | CASSYGLAGVDANTQYF | TGTGCCAGCAGTTATGGACTAGCGGGAGTTGATGCCAATACGCAGTATTTT
TRBJ2-1 | NA | NA | TRBV7-3 | CASSLTLSIHEQFF | TGTGCCAGCAGCTTAACGTTATCCATCCATGAGCAGTTCTTC
TRBJ1-5 | NA | NA | TRBV7-2 | CASSLEGFNQPQHF | TGTGCCAGCAGCTTAGAGGGGTTCAATCAGCCCCAGCATTTT
TRBJ2-7 | TRBD2 | once | TRBV10-3 | CAISESPASGSYEQYF | TGTGCCATCAGTGAGTCTCCGGCTAGCGGGAGTTACGAGCAGTACTTC
TRBJ2-2 | TRBD2 | NA | TRBV12-3/TRBV12-4 | CASSWEGNTGELFF | TGTGCCAGCAGTTGGGAGGGGAACACCGGGGAGCTGTTTTTT
TRBJ2-5 | NA | NA | TRBV6-1 | CASYQGPLETQYF | TGTGCCAGCTACCAGGGGCCTTTAGAGACCCAGTACTTC
TRBJ2-5 | NA | NA | TRBV7-9 | CASSFYKGGDQPQHF | TGTGCTAGCAGCTTTTATAAAGGGGGGGATCAGCCCCAGCATTTC
TRBJ2-1 | NA | NA | TRBV6-5 | CASSRPLLGLAYEQFF | TGTGCCAGCAGTCGGCCTCTGCTGGGGCTAGCCTACGAGCAGTTCTTC
TRBJ2-1 | NA | once | TRBV28 | CASRQNNEQFF | TGTGCCAGCAGACAGAACAATGAGCAGTTCTTC
TRBJ2-3 | TRBD2 | few | TRBV24-1 | CATTPSPGTSGSSTDTQYF | TGTGCCACCACCCCTAGTCCCGGGACTAGCGGCTCTAGCACAGATACGCAGTATTTT
TRBJ2-5 | TRBD1 | few | TRBV12-3/TRBV12-4 | CASSRWDRGKETQYF | TGTGCCAGCAGCCGATGGGACAGGGGGAAAGAGACCCAGTACTTC
TRBJ2-1 | NA | NA | TRBV20-1 | CSARVQGGEQFF | TGCAGTGCTAGAGTCCAGGGCGGTGAGCAGTTCTTC
TRBJ1-6 | NA | many | TRBV5-1 | CASSLARGGNSPLHF | TGCGCCAGCAGCTTGGCCAGGGGTGGTAATTCACCCCTCCACTTT
TRBJ2-7 | TRBD1 | NA | TRBV27 | CASSSGQGNPYEQYF | TGTGCCAGCAGTTCCGGACAGGGGAATCCCTACGAGCAGTACTTC
TRBJ2-1 | NA | medium-sized | TRBV5-1 | CASSLDYSAEQFF | TGCGCCAGCAGCCTCGACTATTCTGCTGAGCAGTTCTTC
TRBJ2-7 | TRBD1 | medium-sized | TRBV5-6 | CASSSIHGTGSYEQYF | TGTGCCAGCAGCTCCATTCACGGGACAGGATCCTACGAGCAGTACTTC
TRBJ1-4 | NA | NA | TRBV7-8 | CASSTYGRDEKLFF | TGTGCCAGCAGCACCTACGGCAGGGATGAAAAACTGTTTTTT
TRBJ2-3 | TRBD2 | NA | TRBV27 | CASSIGTSGRARYGLPDTQYF | TGTGCCAGCAGTATCGGGACTAGCGGGAGGGCCAGGTATGGATTGCCAGATACGCAGTATTTT
TRBJ2-7 | NA | NA | TRBV2 | CASSTRSYEQYF | TGTGCCAGCAGTACCCGGTCCTACGAGCAGTACTTC
TRBJ2-3 | NA | NA | TRBV7-2 | CASREREDTDTQYF | TGTGCCAGCAGGGAGAGGGAGGACACAGATACGCAGTATTTT
TRBJ2-1 | NA | NA | TRBV12-3/TRBV12-4 | CASSLPQGNNEQFF | TGTGCCAGCAGTTTACCCCAGGGGAACAATGAGCAGTTCTTC
TRBJ1-1 | NA | NA | TRBV6-2/TRBV6-3 | CASSLKPLEGMGTEAFF | TGTGCCAGCAGTTTAAAACCCTTGGAGGGGATGGGCACTGAAGCTTTCTTT
TRBJ2-5 | TRBD1 | NA | TRBV27 | CASSPVGEGTGTQYF | TGTGCCAGCAGTCCCGTGGGAGAGGGGACAGGTACGCAGTACTTC
TRBJ2-2 | NA | NA | TRBV27 | CASSFVNGELFF | TGTGCCAGCAGTTTTGTAAACGGGGAGCTGTTTTTT
TRBJ2-3 | NA | few | TRBV7-6 | CASSSSTDTQYF | TGTGCCAGCAGCTCCTCCACAGATACGCAGTATTTT
TRBJ2-3 | NA | NA | TRBV19 | CASSPRDLKLDTQYF | TGTGCCAGTAGTCCCCGGGACTTAAAACTCGATACGCAGTATTTT
TRBJ2-3 | TRBD2 | NA | TRBV9 | CASSVSLAVSTDTQYF | TGTGCCAGCAGCGTGTCACTAGCGGTAAGCACAGATACGCAGTATTTT
TRBJ2-3 | NA | NA | TRBV7-4 | CASSLVATSTDTQYF | TGTGCCAGCAGCTTAGTGGCCACTTCCACAGATACGCAGTATTTT
TRBJ2-7 | NA | NA | TRBV5-6 | CASSLSGTSYEQYF | TGTGCCAGCAGCTTGTCCGGGACATCCTACGAGCAGTACTTC